The 29 T cell receptor beta chains presented below share a single source sample, sequenced in a study of blood T cell repertoires in COVID-19. Sequencing used immunoSEQ multiplex PCR; TCRdb keeps in-frame clones, though not all of them. Of about 140,000 clones listed, 70% to 80% are singletons. Sample: peripheral blood. The receptors were gathered from a woman aged 50 to 65 with active or convalescent COVID-19.

The chain recombines TRBV4-3 with TRBJ1-1; 9 bases fit TRBD1. V dropped 4 bases and J dropped 4; count of bases not matched to a gene: 10. The germline CDR1 and CDR2 sequences are LGHNA and YSLEER. There are 16 residues in the CDR3. The CDR3 DNA reads as TGCGCCAGCAGCCGAACCGGGACAGGGTATCGCACTGAAGCTTTCTTT. Its protein product is CASSRTGTGYRTEAFF.

Only a few counts were recorded for this clone. This rearrangement joins TRBV7-9 to TRBJ1-3; D ambiguous. Trimming took off 1 base at V and 2 bases at J, with 9 bases between the two ends. The CDR3 is made up of 15 amino acids. Germline V CDR1 and CDR2: SEHNR, FQNEAQ (reference sequence). The CDR3 loop is CASSLVTNTGNTIYF. For the CDR3, the DNA is TGTGCCAGCAGCTTAGTTACAAACACTGGAAACACCATATATTTT.

The V and J genes are TRBV28 and TRBJ1-4; TRBD1 aligns across 10 bases. Trimming at V came to 4 bases and at J to 11 bases, leaving 13 bases not matched to a gene. From germline, CDR1 is MDHEN and CDR2 SYDVKM. This CDR3 spans 16 amino acids. CDR3 amino acids: CASSWARGTGVSKLFF. For the CDR3, the DNA is TGTGCCAGCAGTTGGGCTAGAGGGACAGGGGTTAGTAAACTGTTTTTT.

This clone was observed a handful of times. The chain couples TRBV6-2 or TRBV6-3 to TRBJ1-3, with 7 bases lining up with TRBD1. Germline lookup yields CDR1 MNHEY and CDR2 SVGEGT. The CDR3 contains 15 residues. V was clipped by 6 bases and J by 0 bases; unmatched bases: 5. The CDR3: CASSFDRASGNTIYF. The CDR3 DNA is TGTGCCAGCAGCTTCGACAGGGCCTCTGGAAACACCATATATTTT.

This clone has a handful of counts. This chain joins TRBV18 and TRBJ2-5; D perhaps matches TRBD2 (6 bases). The ends were cut back, 3 bases at V and 1 base at J, with 12 bases in the middle. Germline CDR1 is KGHSH and CDR2 is LQKENI. The CDR3 consists of 15 residues. The chain's CDR3 is CASSPPGVGQETQYF. CDR3 sequence (DNA): TGTGCCAGCTCACCCCCGGGGGTTGGCCAAGAGACCCAGTACTTC.

J is TRBJ2-1 and V is TRBV19; 10 nucleotides agree with TRBD2. CDR1 and CDR2 from the germline V gene are LNHDA and SQIVND (reference sequence). The V gene end was trimmed by 6 bases and the J gene end by 5 bases; junction bases not matched to a gene: 13. There are 17 residues in the CDR3. CDR3 sequence reads: CASRDRASGGRDNEQFF. The CDR3 coding sequence is TGTGCCAGTAGAGATAGGGCTAGCGGGGGAAGGGACAATGAGCAGTTCTTC.

The chain uses TRBV10-3 and TRBJ2-7, with 7 bases identical to TRBD2. The CDR3 is made up of 14 amino acids. The germline V gene encodes CDR1 ENHRY and CDR2 SYGVKD. V lost 10 bases to trimming and J lost 0 bases; unmatched junction nucleotides: 9. The CDR3 region is CATNSGSYSYEQYF. In DNA, the CDR3 is TGTGCCACCAATAGCGGGTCCTACTCCTACGAGCAGTACTTC.

The V gene is TRBV30, the J gene TRBJ1-4, with 8 bases aligning to TRBD1. Trimming took 1 base from V and 10 from J; bases not matched to a gene: 11. Germline assignment: CDR1 GTSNPN and CDR2 SVGIG (reference sequence). There are 15 residues in the CDR3. Here the CDR3 reads CAWSAGTGEEGKLFF. Written as DNA, the CDR3 is TGTGCCTGGAGTGCCGGGACAGGTGAGGAAGGAAAACTGTTTTTT.

J is TRBJ2-7 and V is TRBV5-1, with TRBD2 matching 9 bases. Trimming removed 5 bases from V and 6 bases from J; junction bases left unmatched: 9. Looked up from germline, CDR1 is SGHRS and CDR2 is YFSETQ. The CDR3 spans 14 residues. The CDR3 sequence is CASSQLAGGGEQYF. CDR3 DNA: TGCGCCAGCAGTCAACTGGCGGGGGGGGGCGAGCAGTACTTC.

The chain joins TRBV19 to TRBJ2-1; 7 bases map to TRBD2. The CDR3 runs 14 residues. Trimming at V came to 6 bases and at J to 2 bases, leaving 4 bases not matched to a gene. The germline V gene encodes CDR1 LNHDA and CDR2 SQIVND (reference sequence). The CDR3, as DNA: TGTGCCAGTAGCCTAGCGGATGCCTACAATGAGCAGTTCTTC. Protein sequence: CASSLADAYNEQFF.

The CDR3 loop reads CASTQGAGQPQHF. As DNA, the CDR3 is TGTGCCAGCACTCAGGGGGCGGGTCAGCCCCAGCATTTT. V is TRBV28 and J is TRBJ1-5; 8 bases fit TRBD1. Germline CDR1 and CDR2: MDHEN and SYDVKM. The CDR3 consists of 13 residues. Trimming removed 7 bases from V and 6 bases from J; junction bases left unmatched: 5.

The J gene is TRBJ2-7, the V gene TRBV6-5; TRBD1 matches 11 bases. V was clipped by 6 bases and J by 5 bases; unmatched bases: 6. Germline CDR1 reads MNHEY; CDR2 reads SVGAGI. This CDR3 is built from 14 residues. The CDR3 spells CASRDRGRSNEQYF. CDR3 DNA sequence: TGTGCCAGCAGGGACAGGGGGCGCAGCAACGAGCAGTACTTC.

For the CDR3, the DNA is TGCGCCAGCAGAGGACTAGCGGGGGTTGAGCAGTTCTTC. This sequence encodes CASRGLAGVEQFF. J is TRBJ2-1 and V is TRBV10-2; 13 bases are shared with TRBD2. The CDR3 is made up of 13 amino acids. Germline CDR1 is WSHSY and CDR2 is SAAADI. V was pared by 6 bases and J by 9 bases, with 2 bases of the junction left unmatched.

This chain links TRBV30 with TRBJ1-4; D might be TRBD1 (5 bases). The V end lost 3 bases, the J end lost 0 bases, and 14 bases lay between the germline ends. The CDR3 is made up of 16 amino acids. Germline V lookup: CDR1 GTSNPN, CDR2 SVGIG (reference sequence). The CDR3 DNA is TGTGCCTGGAGCCCGGCAGGGCTCCCAACTAATGAAAAACTGTTTTTT. Translation gives CAWSPAGLPTNEKLFF.

This clone was observed a single time. J is TRBJ2-1 and V is TRBV18; TRBD2 agrees at 8 bases. With 7 bases clipped from V and 5 bases from J, the junction kept 7 bases outside the gene matches. The CDR3 covers 14 residues. Germline CDR1 KGHSH, CDR2 LQKENI. The DNA of the CDR3 is TGTGCCAGCTTGAAGACTAGCGCCGACAATGAGCAGTTCTTC. This gives the protein CASLKTSADNEQFF. Full variable domain (rest looked up from reference TRBV18 and TRBJ2-1): NAGVMQNPRHLVRRRGQEARLRCSPMKGHSHVYWYRQLPEEGLKFMVYLQKENIIDESGMPKERFSAEFPKEGPSILRIQQVVRGDSAAYFCASLKTSADNEQFFGPGTRLTVL.

J is TRBJ2-7 and V is TRBV28; tentative D call: TRBD1 (5 bases). This CDR3 spans 12 amino acids. Per the germline V gene, CDR1 is MDHEN and CDR2 is SYDVKM. V lost 4 bases, J lost 3 bases, and 7 bases lay in between. CDR3 protein: CASSWGLYEQYF. The CDR3 DNA sequence: TGTGCCAGCAGTTGGGGCCTCTACGAGCAGTACTTC. Together with reference TRBV28 and TRBJ2-7, the CDR3 gives the full variable domain: DVKVTQSSRYLVKRTGEKVFLECVQDMDHENMFWYRQDPGLGLRLIYFSYDVKMKEKGDIPEGYSVSREKKERFSLILESASTNQTSMYLCASSWGLYEQYFGPGTRLTVT.

The rearrangement uses TRBV6-2 or TRBV6-3 and TRBJ1-4; 7 bases map to TRBD1. CDR1 is MNHEY and CDR2 is SVGEGT in the germline V gene. The junction had 11 bases not matched to a gene; V was cut back by 0 bases and J by 4 bases. This CDR3 is built from 18 residues. As DNA, the CDR3 is TGTGCCAGCAGTTACTCGAGAGGGGGCCCGGCCGATAATGAAAAACTGTTTTTT. It translates to CASSYSRGGPADNEKLFF.

The gene calls are TRBV7-9 and TRBJ1-4; D gene ambiguous. Germline assignment: CDR1 SEHNR and CDR2 FQNEAQ (reference sequence). The CDR3 has 12 residues. Trimming cost V 3 bases and J 7 bases, with 6 bases left between them. The CDR3 sequence is CASSFAGEKLFF. The CDR3 DNA reads TGTGCCAGCAGCTTCGCGGGTGAAAAACTGTTTTTT.

This chain joins TRBV11-1 and TRBJ2-1; 9 bases map to TRBD1. The CDR3 extends over 15 amino acids. Germline trimming cut 1 base from V and 3 bases from J; bases unmatched to any gene: 1. Looked up from germline, CDR1 is SGHAT and CDR2 is FQDESV (reference sequence). CDR3 in amino acids: CASSLGGQGYNEQFF. CDR3 coding DNA: TGTGCCAGCAGCTTAGGGGGACAGGGCTACAATGAGCAGTTCTTC. The whole variable domain, filled in from reference TRBV11-1 and TRBJ2-1, reads EAEVAQSPRYKITEKSQAVAFWCDPISGHATLYWYRQILGQGPELLVQFQDESVVDDSQLPKDRFSAERLKGVDSTLKIQPAELGDSAMYLCASSLGGQGYNEQFFGPGTRLTVL.

The chain recombines TRBV7-9 with TRBJ1-5; the D gene is possibly TRBD1 (5 bases). The V gene lost 1 base and the J gene lost 0 bases, with 7 bases spanning the gap. Per the germline V gene, CDR1 is SEHNR and CDR2 is FQNEAQ (reference sequence). This CDR3 spans 15 amino acids. CDR3 in amino acids: CASSLEGISNQPQHF. The CDR3 DNA reads as TGTGCCAGCAGCTTAGAGGGGATTAGCAATCAGCCCCAGCATTTT.

The V gene is TRBV12-2, the J gene TRBJ2-5; the D call of TRBD2 is as the table states it, not checked on the DNA. TRBV12-2 is a recognized pseudogene. This CDR3 contains 15 residues. CDR3 in amino acids: CASRLVWEPIETQYF. CDR3 coding DNA: TGTGCAAGTCGCTTAGTTTGGGAGCCGATTGAGACCCAGTACTTC.

This chain connects TRBV11-2 to TRBJ2-5, with D possibly matching TRBD2 (6 bases). The CDR3 length is 15 residues. Germline V CDR1 and CDR2: SGHAT, FQNNGV. V dropped 6 bases and J dropped 6 bases, with 20 bases sitting between them. The CDR3 DNA reads as TGTGCCAGCAGTTACAACCGGGAGTTTGGAAAGACCCAGTACTTC. This translates into CASSYNREFGKTQYF.

The chain is built from TRBV30 and TRBJ1-6; D possibly corresponds to TRBD1 (5 bases). The CDR3 spans 15 residues. In germline, CDR1 is GTSNPN, CDR2 SVGIG (reference sequence). The ends were cut back, 2 bases at V and 8 bases at J, with 16 bases in the middle. CDR3 protein: CAWSHVQAGYSPLHF. CDR3 nucleotide sequence: TGTGCCTGGAGTCATGTACAGGCGGGGTATTCACCCCTCCACTTT.

The chain recombines TRBV30 with TRBJ1-5; 7 bases match TRBD1. This CDR3 spans 17 amino acids. V lost 0 bases, J lost 0 bases, and 8 bases stayed unmatched. CDR1 and CDR2 from the germline V gene are GTSNPN and SVGIG (reference sequence). This CDR3 reads CAWSVGRGENSNQPQHF. The CDR3, as DNA: TGTGCCTGGAGTGTCGGCAGGGGGGAAAATAGCAATCAGCCCCAGCATTTT.

The rearrangement links TRBV5-1 to TRBJ2-7, with 10 nucleotides matching TRBD1. This CDR3 is built from 14 residues. Germline V lookup: CDR1 SGHRS, CDR2 YFSETQ. After removal of 4 bases from V and 3 bases from J, the junction contained 4 bases not matched to a gene. The CDR3 DNA reads TGCGCCAGCAGCCCGGGGACAGGGGTCTACGAGCAGTACTTC. It yields the protein CASSPGTGVYEQYF.

Details on this clone: One end of the junction is discordant with germline, which a read error may explain. The genes are TRBV19 and TRBJ2-2; 9 bases agree with TRBD2. Germline V gene data show CDR1 as LNHDA and CDR2 as SQIVND (reference sequence). The CDR3 has 15 amino acids. CDR3 loop: CASRIAGASTGELFF. CDR3 nucleotides: TGTGCCAGTAGGATAGCGGGAGCCTCCACCGGGGAGCTGTTTTTT.

This clone occurred once. The J gene is TRBJ1-5, the V gene TRBV7-9; 9 nucleotides line up with TRBD1. The V segment lost 6 bases and the J segment 7 bases; nucleotides outside the gene matches: 7. This CDR3 has 14 residues. Germline V lookup: CDR1 SEHNR, CDR2 FQNEAQ (reference sequence). This CDR3 reads CASSLTGGEQPQHF. The DNA for the CDR3 is TGTGCCAGCAGTCTCACAGGGGGCGAACAGCCCCAGCATTTT.

The chain joins TRBV5-1 to TRBJ2-5; weak D call: TRBD2 (6 bases). The CDR3 contains 16 residues. Germline V lookup: CDR1 SGHRS, CDR2 YFSETQ. V lost 0 bases to trimming and J lost 4 bases, with 16 bases between them. CDR3 coding DNA: TGCGCCAGCAGCTTGGTCTTGTCGGGAGATGGAGAGACCCAGTACTTC. As protein: CASSLVLSGDGETQYF.

V gene TRBV7-8 combines with J gene TRBJ1-6, with 8 bases identical to TRBD1. The ends lost 5 bases at V and 10 bases at J; junction bases unmatched: 7. The CDR3 sequence is 14 residues long. Per germline, CDR1 SGHVS and CDR2 FQNEAQ. In DNA, the CDR3 is TGTGCCAGCAGCCATGACAGGGGAGGATCACCCCTCCACTTT. This translates into CASSHDRGGSPLHF.